The rows below give T cell receptor beta chains drawn from one sample of a study of shared clonotypes between healthy human individuals. Produced via immunoSEQ multiplex PCR; TCRdb's table is partial and in-frame only. This sample has 1.6 million or so clones, with approximately 97% found just once. Material: naive CD4+ T cells sorted from blood. The receptors stem from a man in his thirties or forties in good health. Each CDR3 is given with its conserved first and last residue. Fields, in order: clone size, J gene, D gene, V gene, CDR3 DNA, CDR3 protein. The D gene is left open where the match is weak. Size tells how often a clone was seen (once, few, many) or the class of an expanded clone, and some rows leave it out.

abundance: .
j_gene: TRBJ1-2
d_gene: TRBD1
v_gene: TRBV27
CDR3nt: TGTGCCAGCAGTGTTAGGCCGGGACAGGGATTGAGGGGCTACACCTTC
CDR3aa: CASSVRPGQGLRGYTF

abundance: .
j_gene: TRBJ2-7
d_gene: TRBD1
v_gene: TRBV19
CDR3nt: TGTGCCAGTAGTCCGGACAGGGGGTACCACGAGCAGTACTTC
CDR3aa: CASSPDRGYHEQYF

abundance: .
j_gene: TRBJ1-1
d_gene: .
v_gene: TRBV11-2
CDR3nt: TGTGCCAGCAGCTTTCGGGACCCTCCGTTCAAGGAAGCTTTCTTT
CDR3aa: CASSFRDPPFKEAFF

abundance: .
j_gene: TRBJ2-7
d_gene: TRBD2
v_gene: TRBV7-2
CDR3nt: TGTGCCAGCAGCCTCACTAGCGTACCCTACGAGCAGTACTTC
CDR3aa: CASSLTSVPYEQYF

abundance: .
j_gene: TRBJ1-2
d_gene: TRBD1
v_gene: TRBV6-5
CDR3nt: TGTGCCAGCACCCTAAAACGGACAGGAGCCAACTACACCTTC
CDR3aa: CASTLKRTGANYTF

abundance: .
j_gene: TRBJ2-2
d_gene: TRBD1
v_gene: TRBV29-1
CDR3nt: TGCAGCGTTGGGGACAGGACCACCGGGGAGCTGTTTTTT
CDR3aa: CSVGDRTTGELFF

abundance: .
j_gene: TRBJ2-1
d_gene: TRBD2
v_gene: TRBV7-9
CDR3nt: TGTGCCAGCAGCTTACTAGCGGGAGTAAGTGAGCAGTTCTTC
CDR3aa: CASSLLAGVSEQFF

abundance: .
j_gene: TRBJ2-7
d_gene: TRBD2
v_gene: TRBV5-1
CDR3nt: TGCGCCAGCAGCTTCCTAGCGGACTCCTACGAGCAGTACTTC
CDR3aa: CASSFLADSYEQYF

abundance: .
j_gene: TRBJ1-2
d_gene: .
v_gene: TRBV18
CDR3nt: TGTGCCAGCTCACCACCCGGCCGGGAGGGCTACACCTTC
CDR3aa: CASSPPGREGYTF

abundance: .
j_gene: TRBJ2-2
d_gene: .
v_gene: TRBV2
CDR3nt: TGTGCCAGCAACATGGAATCGGGGAACACCGGGGAGCTGTTTTTT
CDR3aa: CASNMESGNTGELFF

abundance: .
j_gene: TRBJ1-2
d_gene: .
v_gene: TRBV29-1
CDR3nt: TGCAGCGTTGAAGAAGGGCTAATGGGGGTCTATGGCTACACCTTC
CDR3aa: CSVEEGLMGVYGYTF

abundance: .
j_gene: TRBJ2-1
d_gene: .
v_gene: TRBV28
CDR3nt: TGTGCCAGCAGCTATAACAGGGGAGGAGAGCAGTTCTTC
CDR3aa: CASSYNRGGEQFF

abundance: .
j_gene: TRBJ2-7
d_gene: .
v_gene: TRBV18
CDR3nt: TGTGCCAGCTCACTGGCGTCCTCCTACGAGCAGTACTTC
CDR3aa: CASSLASSYEQYF

abundance: .
j_gene: TRBJ1-1
d_gene: TRBD1
v_gene: TRBV27
CDR3nt: TGTGCCAGCAGCTCCCAGGGGGAACTGACTGAAGCTTTCTTT
CDR3aa: CASSSQGELTEAFF

abundance: once
j_gene: TRBJ2-6
d_gene: .
v_gene: TRBV18
CDR3nt: TGTGCCAGCTCACCTGGCATCAGCTCTGGGGCCAACGTCCTGACTTTC
CDR3aa: CASSPGISSGANVLTF

abundance: .
j_gene: TRBJ2-7
d_gene: .
v_gene: TRBV6-1
CDR3nt: TGTGCCAGCGGGCGGGGACAGTCGTCGTCCTACGAGCAGTACTTC
CDR3aa: CASGRGQSSSYEQYF

abundance: .
j_gene: TRBJ1-2
d_gene: TRBD1
v_gene: TRBV7-8
CDR3nt: TGTGCCAGCAGCTTTCTTGACAGGGGCCCCTATGGCTACACCTTC
CDR3aa: CASSFLDRGPYGYTF

abundance: .
j_gene: TRBJ2-3
d_gene: TRBD1
v_gene: TRBV19
CDR3nt: TGTGCCAGTAGCCCAAAATCCCTTGGACAGGGGAAGAACACAGATACGCAGTATTTT
CDR3aa: CASSPKSLGQGKNTDTQYF

abundance: .
j_gene: TRBJ1-1
d_gene: TRBD1
v_gene: TRBV2
CDR3nt: TGTGCCAGCGTAAGACAGGGGATAGGTGAAGCTTTCTTT
CDR3aa: CASVRQGIGEAFF

abundance: .
j_gene: TRBJ2-7
d_gene: TRBD2
v_gene: TRBV7-3
CDR3nt: TGTGCCAGCAGCCCCACCGCGGGAGCCGGACACGAGCAGTACTTC
CDR3aa: CASSPTAGAGHEQYF

abundance: once
j_gene: TRBJ1-2
d_gene: .
v_gene: TRBV10-3
CDR3nt: TGTGCCATCAGAGGACTAGTTAACTATGGCTACACCTTC
CDR3aa: CAIRGLVNYGYTF

abundance: .
j_gene: TRBJ1-2
d_gene: .
v_gene: TRBV7-6
CDR3nt: TGTGCCAGCAGCTTGACAGATGGCCTTAACTATGGCTACACCTTC
CDR3aa: CASSLTDGLNYGYTF

abundance: .
j_gene: TRBJ1-2
d_gene: .
v_gene: TRBV4-2
CDR3nt: TGTGCCAGCAGCCAAGGGTCCAGGGCCTATGGCTACACCTTC
CDR3aa: CASSQGSRAYGYTF

abundance: .
j_gene: TRBJ2-2
d_gene: .
v_gene: TRBV14
CDR3nt: TGTGCCAGCAGGGAGGGGTATGACACCGGGGAGCTGTTTTTT
CDR3aa: CASREGYDTGELFF

abundance: .
j_gene: TRBJ1-5
d_gene: TRBD1
v_gene: TRBV27
CDR3nt: TGTGCCAGCAGTTTATCCGGACAGGCTTATACGCCCCAGCATTTT
CDR3aa: CASSLSGQAYTPQHF

abundance: once
j_gene: TRBJ2-1
d_gene: .
v_gene: TRBV25-1
CDR3nt: TGTGCCAGCAGTGAGATGACAGATGAGCAGTTCTTC
CDR3aa: CASSEMTDEQFF

abundance: .
j_gene: TRBJ2-7
d_gene: TRBD2
v_gene: TRBV28
CDR3nt: TGTGCCAGCAGCTCCCTTGGGCTAGCGGCATTCGAGCAGTACTTC
CDR3aa: CASSSLGLAAFEQYF

abundance: once
j_gene: TRBJ1-5
d_gene: .
v_gene: TRBV5-1
CDR3nt: TGCGCCAGCAGCTTGTCGTGGGGCAGCAATCAGCCCCAGCATTTT
CDR3aa: CASSLSWGSNQPQHF

abundance: .
j_gene: TRBJ2-5
d_gene: TRBD2
v_gene: TRBV7-2
CDR3nt: TGTGCCAGCAGCCTAGCGGGTCCTAGCCAAGAGACCCAGTACTTC
CDR3aa: CASSLAGPSQETQYF

abundance: .
j_gene: TRBJ2-5
d_gene: .
v_gene: TRBV27
CDR3nt: TGTGCCAGCAGTTTGCACTCGCAGGAGACCCAGTACTTC
CDR3aa: CASSLHSQETQYF

abundance: .
j_gene: TRBJ2-1
d_gene: TRBD1
v_gene: TRBV2
CDR3nt: TGTGCCAGCAAACAGGGGGCTGAACGACCCTACAATGAGCAGTTCTTC
CDR3aa: CASKQGAERPYNEQFF